The clone carrying this T cell receptor beta chain was counted between two and nine times. No antigen is known for it. Those who donated were healthy bone marrow donors. This specimen belongs to a study of cytomegalovirus exposure and HLA in healthy donors. Study at large: A preliminary data release comprised 80 million to 95 million unique TCRs obtained from HLA-typed donors. Study observations and caveats: There were reportedly fewer N-insertions in an Asian-associated ancestry cluster than the roughly 670-donor mean, in a later analysis.

CDR1 LGHNA and CDR2 YNFKEQ come from the germline V gene. Trimming left V 1 base short and J 6 bases short, with 6 bases between. CDR3 length equals 13 residues. Primers for the PCR totalled 60 Vbeta and 13 Jbeta. Measured with immunoSEQ multiplex PCR; TCRdb has only the in-frame clones, and not every one. The sample holds about 130,000 clones, 82% seen once. The V gene is TRBV4-2, the J gene TRBJ1-4; unclear D gene. The sample comprised PBMCs. The receptor comes from a boy between 10 and 17 years old in good health and CMV-seronegative. The DNA for the CDR3 is TGTGCCAGCAGCCAAGGAGAGGATGAAAAACTGTTTTTT. Amino acid sequence: CASSQGEDEKLFF.